One and the same sample provided the 20 T cell receptor beta chains below, sequenced in a study of post-analysis software for immune sequencing data. Presence of unique molecular identifiers characterized the TCR beta cDNA libraries. TCRdb called the PCR reads again in MiXCR, with one record for every CDR3 protein. The repertoire holds around 190,000 distinct CDR3 sequences, approximately 28% seen once, with roughly 3.5% in the top ten. These receptors' targets are unknown. General study findings and limits: TRBV5-6, TRBV5-1 and TRBV20-1 belonged to a set of roughly 5 TRBV segments that were more frequent in patients than controls.

The sample comprised blood. These TCRs come from a girl aged 2-17 years with multiple sclerosis.

This clonotype appeared many times. The CDR3 here is CASSDRGFGETQYF. The CDR3 DNA reads TGCGCCAGCTCGGATAGGGGATTCGGGGAGACCCAGTACTTC. This sequence joins TRBV5-1 and TRBJ2-5, with D possibly TRBD1 on 5 matching bases. The CDR3 is made up of 14 amino acids. The V end lost 7 bases, the J end lost 5 bases, and 18 bases lay between the germline ends. Germline CDR1 and CDR2: SGHRS and YFSETQ.

This chain joins TRBV7-8 and TRBJ2-7; D possibly corresponds to TRBD2 (6 bases). Trimming left V 2 bases short and J 0 bases short, with 14 bases between. This CDR3 spans 16 amino acids. Germline-derived CDR1 and CDR2 are SGHVS and FQNEAQ. CDR3 DNA: TGTGCCAGCAGCTTAATGGCGGCGGGAAGCTCCTACGAGCAGTACTTC. The encoded protein is CASSLMAAGSSYEQYF.

The rearrangement links TRBV2 to TRBJ1-5; no clear D. The germline CDR1 and CDR2 sequences are SNHLY and FYNNEI. CDR3 size: 15 residues. V lost 1 base and J lost 0, with 7 bases in between. CDR3 sequence reads: CASSEGPTSNQPQHF. The CDR3 DNA reads TGTGCCAGCAGTGAAGGACCAACTAGCAATCAGCCCCAGCATTTT.

Points on this clonotype: A much larger clone lies a single base off, so this may be a read error. The genes are TRBV12-3 or TRBV12-4 and TRBJ2-3; 12 positions agree with TRBD2. J gave up 4 bases and V 8 bases, and 4 bases lay outside the gene matches. The CDR3 spans 14 residues. The CDR3 nucleotides are TGTGCCAGCGGACTAGCGGGGTACGCAGATACGCAGTATTTT. It codes for CASGLAGYADTQYF.

About this clonotype: This may be a read error, as it is one base from a much larger clone. The chain carries TRBV4-1 and TRBJ2-1, with D hard to call. The CDR3 contains 16 residues. Per germline, CDR1 MGHRA and CDR2 YSYEKL. Trimming took off 1 base at V and 0 bases at J, with 10 bases between the two ends. Written as DNA, the CDR3 is TGCGCCAGCAGCCAAGTAGGCTCGATCTCCTACAATGAGCAGTTCTTC. Translated: CASSQVGSISYNEQFF.

The rearrangement links TRBV28 to TRBJ2-5; weak D call: TRBD2 (5 bases). Germline V CDR1 and CDR2: MDHEN, SYDVKM. CDR3 length: 15 amino acids. Trimming took 4 bases from V and 2 from J, leaving 14 bases between them. The CDR3 sequence is CASSSYRRRQETQYF. CDR3 sequence (DNA): TGTGCCAGCAGTTCGTATAGGAGGAGGCAAGAGACCCAGTACTTC.

Of note for this clonotype: A clone one base away is much larger, so this may be a read error. This chain uses TRBV28 with TRBJ2-7, with D perhaps being TRBD1 or TRBD2 (6 bases each). V was clipped by 8 bases and J by 5 bases, with 13 bases between them. This CDR3 is built from 12 residues. Germline V gene data show CDR1 as MDHEN and CDR2 as SYDVKM. The CDR3 DNA is TGTGCCAGCCGGGATAGGGGGGACGAGCAGTACTTC. Amino acid sequence: CASRDRGDEQYF.

In the case of this clonotype: This may come from a read error, since a much larger clone is one base off. V gene TRBV7-3 combines with J gene TRBJ2-3; the D is unclear. In germline, CDR1 is SGHTA, CDR2 FQGTGA. The CDR3 sequence is 12 residues long. For the CDR3, the DNA is TGTGCCGGCAGCTTAGGGCCAGATACGCAGTATTTT. It specifies CAGSLGPDTQYF. The entire variable domain, with the rest obtained from reference TRBV7-3 and TRBJ2-3, is as follows: GAGVSQTPSNKVTEKGKYVELRCDPISGHTALYWYRQSLGQGPEFLIYFQGTGAADDSGLPNDRFFAVRPEGSVSTLKIQRTERGDSAVYLCAGSLGPDTQYFGPGTRLTVL.

The chain joins TRBV11-2 to TRBJ1-2; TRBD1 might be the D (5 bases). Germline V gene lookup returns CDR1 SGHAT and CDR2 FQNNGV. V lost 2 bases and J lost 7, with 14 bases in between. The CDR3 is made up of 14 amino acids. For the CDR3, the DNA is TGTGCCAGCAGCTTATCTGAAGGGGCAGCTGGCTACACCTTC. As protein: CASSLSEGAAGYTF.

There are a few counts of this clonotype. The chain joins TRBV4-1 to TRBJ1-1, with D possibly being TRBD1 (6 bases). V was pared by 3 bases and J by 5 bases, with 22 bases between. Per germline, CDR1 MGHRA and CDR2 YSYEKL. The CDR3 is 17 residues long. The CDR3 region is CASSQLMANRRGTEAFF. Here the CDR3 DNA reads TGCGCCAGCAGCCAGTTGATGGCAAACAGGAGGGGGACTGAAGCTTTCTTT.

V is TRBV20-1 and J is TRBJ1-2, with 7 positions matching TRBD1. J gave up 3 bases and V 1 base, and 8 bases lay outside the gene matches. This CDR3 spans 15 amino acids. Germline assignment: CDR1 DFQATT and CDR2 SNEGSKA (reference sequence). The CDR3 reads CSARASTGDDYGYTF. The CDR3, as DNA: TGCAGTGCTAGAGCTAGCACAGGGGATGACTATGGCTACACCTTC.

V is TRBV20-1 and J is TRBJ1-5, with 7 bases identical to TRBD1. Germline V gene data show CDR1 as DFQATT and CDR2 as SNEGSKA (reference sequence). The CDR3 totals 15 residues. With V trimmed by 3 bases and J by 4 bases, 9 bases remained unmatched. CDR3 amino acids: CSAREWDRVNQPQHF. CDR3 coding DNA: TGCAGTGCTAGGGAGTGGGACAGAGTGAATCAGCCCCAGCATTTT.

This clonotype has just a few counts. The chain combines TRBV20-1 with TRBJ1-5; D is ambiguous. Germline values: CDR1 DFQATT, CDR2 SNEGSKA (reference sequence). There are 13 residues in the CDR3. With 5 bases removed from V and 4 bases from J, the gap between germline ends came to 12 bases. CDR3 loop: CSASEQSNQPQHF. In DNA, the CDR3 is TGCAGTGCTTCGGAACAGAGTAATCAGCCCCAGCATTTT.

This clonotype has a count of ten or more. The rearrangement uses TRBV7-2 and TRBJ2-7, with D maybe TRBD2 (6 bases). Germline V gives CDR1 SGHTA, CDR2 FQGNSA. V was clipped by 3 bases and J by 4 bases, with 10 bases between them. The CDR3 extends over 13 amino acids. The DNA of the CDR3 is TGTGCCAGCAGCTTTGGAGGGAGTTACGAGCAGTACTTC. Protein product: CASSFGGSYEQYF.

This clonotype was detected ten times or more. The chain links TRBV6-2 or TRBV6-3 to TRBJ2-1; possible D gene TRBD2, 6 bases. V was clipped by 4 bases and J by 1 base, with 11 bases between them. CDR3 length: 15 residues. Germline CDR1 reads MNHEY; CDR2 reads SVGEGT. The CDR3 DNA sequence: TGTGCCAGCAGTTCGGAGGGTGGGTCCTACAATGAGCAGTTCTTC. It translates to CASSSEGGSYNEQFF.

The chain uses TRBV7-9 and TRBJ2-3; possibly TRBD1 for D (6 bases). The V end lost 3 bases, the J end lost 2 bases, and 12 bases lay between the germline ends. This CDR3 has 15 amino acids. CDR1 SEHNR and CDR2 FQNEAQ come from the germline V gene (reference sequence). CDR3 residues: CASSLPGTLTDTQYF. The CDR3 DNA reads as TGTGCCAGCAGCTTGCCGGGGACACTCACAGATACGCAGTATTTT.

At least ten counts were recorded for this clonotype. The chain has TRBV29-1 and TRBJ2-5; D remains ambiguous. From germline, CDR1 is SQVTM and CDR2 ANQGSEA. The CDR3 is made up of 12 amino acids. With 3 bases removed from V and 5 bases from J, the gap between germline ends came to 10 bases. CDR3 DNA sequence: TGCAGCGTTGAGGTGGGATCGGAGACCCAGTACTTC. Translated: CSVEVGSETQYF.

This clonotype showed up just once. The rearrangement links TRBV3-1 to TRBJ2-2, with D uncertain. CDR3 size: 15 residues. The V gene's germline CDR1 is LGHDT and CDR2 YNNKEL (reference sequence). V was pared by 4 bases and J by 2 bases, with 11 bases between. The CDR3: CASSPRTVNTGELFF. Here the CDR3 DNA reads TGTGCCAGCAGCCCGCGGACCGTTAACACCGGGGAGCTGTTTTTT.

The chain links TRBV5-1 to TRBJ2-1; D remains unclear. The J call is uncertain, as TRBJ2-7 better fits the DNA end. Germline CDR1 SGHRS, CDR2 YFSETQ. CDR3 length: 10 amino acids. The DNA for the CDR3 is TGCGCCAGCAGAATGCGAGAGCAGTACTTC. Protein: CASRMREQYF.

This clonotype was recorded many times. V usage is TRBV20-1 and J usage is TRBJ1-2; D may be TRBD1 (6 bases). Germline CDR1 reads DFQATT; CDR2 reads SNEGSKA (reference sequence). V was cut by 3 bases and J by 8 bases, with 16 bases left in between. This CDR3 spans 13 amino acids. CDR3 sequence: CSARPTGQRGYTF. CDR3 bases: TGCAGTGCTAGGCCGACAGGACAGCGGGGCTACACCTTC.